This TCR beta chain stems from a study of breast tumors, draining lymph nodes, adjacent tissues. Broader study findings: Most tumor T cells seemingly derive from lymph node, then expand in tumor. That most tumor T cells come from lymph nodes remained unproven. Compared with basal-like, luminal-like tumors shared significantly more repertoire with nontumor tissue. Compared with lymph nodes, tumors were less diverse; compared with nontumor tissue, more.

Breast cancer patients provided tissue from their axillary draining lymph nodes. Many counts were recorded for this clonotype. Its target is not known. From germline, CDR1 is MGHRA and CDR2 YSYEKL. Trimming removed 0 bases at V and 6 bases at J, with 12 bases between. The CDR3 totals 16 residues. From the multiplex PCR reads, TCRdb called clonotypes with MiXCR, one entry per CDR3 protein. The table records 150,000 to 250,000 distinct CDR3 sequences, 30% to 40% of them present only once. The receptor was isolated from a female donor with breast cancer. Some clones in this sample may be carry-over from other donors' samples. J is TRBJ1-6 and V is TRBV4-1; TRBD1 might be the D (5 bases). Sequencing input: axillary lymph node tissue. The chain's CDR3 is CASSQEGRSRNSPLHF. CDR3 bases: TGCGCCAGCAGCCAAGAGGGACGATCCCGTAATTCACCCCTCCACTTT.